Following are 26 T cell receptor beta chains from one sample sequenced in a study of OX40 agonist ivuxolimab in advanced cancers. Sequenced by immunoSEQ multiplex PCR; TCRdb stores in-frame clones only, minus some. The sample records around 30,000 clones, 90% being singletons. Sequences were derived from CD4+ or CD8+ T cells sorted from blood, sampled in a trial of the OX40 agonist ivuxolimab. Receptors originate from an adult with an advanced solid tumor such as melanoma, head and neck, liver or kidney cancer.

V usage is TRBV6-5 and J usage is TRBJ2-7, with TRBD2 identical over 7 bases. The trim removed 5 bases at V and 0 bases at J, leaving 4 bases unmatched. CDR1 is MNHEY, CDR2 SVGAGI, per germline. The CDR3 covers 14 residues. The CDR3 DNA sequence: TGTGCCAGCAGTACCCGGGACTACTCCTACGAGCAGTACTTC. Encoded protein: CASSTRDYSYEQYF.

V and J are TRBV19 and TRBJ2-3, with D possibly being TRBD1 (5 bases). CDR1 is LNHDA and CDR2 is SQIVND in the germline V gene (reference sequence). V dropped 3 bases and J dropped 4 bases, with 14 bases sitting between them. The CDR3 runs to 15 residues. The CDR3 coding sequence is TGTGCCAGTAGTATTTATGGGGCAAGCGCAGATACGCAGTATTTT. It encodes CASSIYGASADTQYF.

This clone was counted between two and nine times. This chain links TRBV6-5 with TRBJ1-1; 7 positions agree with TRBD1. Germline V gene sequence: CDR1 MNHEY, CDR2 SVGAGI. V was pared by 5 bases and J by 7 bases, with 10 bases of the junction left unmatched. The CDR3 is 14 residues long. The CDR3 DNA is TGTGCCAGCAGTGGGACAGCCTTTAGGGGTGAAGCTTTCTTT. Translated, it gives CASSGTAFRGEAFF.

Turning to this clone: At one of its ends the junction is not consistent with the germline gene, which may arise from a read error. The chain couples TRBV6-5 to TRBJ2-2; D perhaps matches TRBD1 (5 bases). Germline CDR1 reads MNHEY; CDR2 reads SVGAGI. CDR3 length: 11 amino acids. CDR3 loop: CACRVAGELFF. As DNA, the CDR3 is TGTGCCTGCAGGGTAGCCGGGGAGCTGTTTTTT.

The chain employs TRBV19 and TRBJ2-1, with 7 bases lining up with TRBD2. The V segment lost 7 bases and the J segment 4 bases; nucleotides outside the gene matches: 10. This CDR3 has 15 residues. Germline V gene lookup returns CDR1 LNHDA and CDR2 SQIVND (reference sequence). The CDR3 DNA sequence: TGTGCCAGTACCCCTAATTGGGGGGGTTACAATGAGCAGTTCTTC. This codes for CASTPNWGGYNEQFF. Supplemented by reference TRBV19 and TRBJ2-1, the full variable domain reads DGGITQSPKYLFRKEGQNVTLSCEQNLNHDAMYWYRQDPGQGLRLIYYSQIVNDFQKGDIAEGYSVSREKKESFPLTVTSAQKNPTAFYLCASTPNWGGYNEQFFGPGTRLTVL.

This chain connects TRBV7-9 to TRBJ1-2; D is ambiguous. This CDR3 has 15 residues. V dropped 5 bases and J dropped 3 bases, with 16 bases sitting between them. The germline gives CDR1 SEHNR, CDR2 FQNEAQ (reference sequence). CDR3 bases: TGTGCCAGCAGCCAAGGCCCGGGAGCCGACTATGGCTACACCTTC. Translating gives CASSQGPGADYGYTF.

This chain uses TRBV7-9 with TRBJ2-7, with D unclear. The germline V gene encodes CDR1 SEHNR and CDR2 FQNEAQ (reference sequence). Trimming stripped 2 bases from V and 2 bases from J, with 4 bases between. The CDR3 totals 12 residues. The CDR3 DNA reads TGTGCCAGCAGCTTAAGCCCCTACGAGCAGTACTTC. This sequence encodes CASSLSPYEQYF.

The V and J genes are TRBV7-9 and TRBJ1-4; D not resolved. The V end lost 1 base, the J end lost 5 bases, and 5 bases lay between the germline ends. Germline CDR1 is SEHNR and CDR2 is FQNEAQ (reference sequence). The CDR3 totals 13 residues. The CDR3 DNA is TGTGCCAGCAGCTTAGAGTTAAATGAAAAACTGTTTTTT. This encodes CASSLELNEKLFF.

The rearrangement joins TRBV6-5 to TRBJ2-1; D perhaps matches TRBD2 (6 bases). The CDR3 consists of 15 residues. Per germline, CDR1 MNHEY and CDR2 SVGAGI. With 11 bases removed from V and 5 bases from J, the gap between germline ends came to 22 bases. CDR3 loop: CASNREIPPNNEQFF. For the CDR3, the DNA is TGTGCCTCCAATCGGGAGATTCCTCCAAACAATGAGCAGTTCTTC.

V is TRBV2 and J is TRBJ1-4; D call uncertain. The CDR3 extends over 16 amino acids. Per germline, CDR1 SNHLY and CDR2 FYNNEI. V was cut by 2 bases and J by 3 bases, with 13 bases left in between. The CDR3 sequence: CASSELWLPANEKLFF. The CDR3 DNA is TGTGCCAGCAGTGAACTTTGGCTCCCAGCTAATGAAAAACTGTTTTTT.

This sequence joins TRBV30 and TRBJ1-5; 9 bases are a match to TRBD1. Germline V gene sequence: CDR1 GTSNPN, CDR2 SVGIG (reference sequence). V shed 5 bases, J shed 6 bases, and the junction held 5 bases outside the gene matches. CDR3 length: 13 amino acids. The CDR3 region has the DNA TGTGCCTGGGGACAGGGGAACGGTCAGCCCCAGCATTTT. Protein product: CAWGQGNGQPQHF.

This chain links TRBV19 with TRBJ1-2; TRBD1 agrees at 9 bases. The CDR3 spans 14 residues. V was clipped by 9 bases and J by 14 bases; unmatched bases: 19. Germline V CDR1 and CDR2: LNHDA, SQIVND (reference sequence). The CDR3 region has the DNA TGTGCCAGCCTCTTAACAGGGGGCGACTGGGCTAGGACCTTC. The encoded protein is CASLLTGGDWARTF.

This chain uses TRBV7-9 with TRBJ2-5, with 7 bases that match TRBD2. The CDR3 has 18 residues. Germline assignment: CDR1 SEHNR and CDR2 FQNEAQ (reference sequence). The trim removed 4 bases at V and 0 bases at J, leaving 14 bases unmatched. The CDR3 protein is CASSSRWGGSTHQETQYF. For the CDR3, the DNA is TGTGCCAGCAGCTCACGATGGGGGGGGAGTACCCACCAAGAGACCCAGTACTTC.

The V and J genes are TRBV5-5 and TRBJ2-1, with D possibly being TRBD2 (6 bases). Germline V gene lookup returns CDR1 SGHKS and CDR2 YYEKEE (reference sequence). This CDR3 has 13 amino acids. Trimming left V 4 bases short and J 9 bases short, with 14 bases between. The CDR3 coding sequence is TGTGCCAGCAGCCCCTCACTGGGAGGTGAGCAGTTCTTC. This sequence encodes CASSPSLGGEQFF.

The chain carries TRBV13 and TRBJ2-3, with D perhaps matching TRBD2 (6 bases). This CDR3 has 18 residues. Germline CDR1 PRHDT, CDR2 FYEKMQ (reference sequence). The V gene lost 4 bases and the J gene lost 0 bases, with 20 bases spanning the gap. The DNA of the CDR3 is TGTGCCAGCAGCTCTCGGGACTCCGGAGGGACTAGCACAGATACGCAGTATTTT. Translated, it gives CASSSRDSGGTSTDTQYF.

The rearrangement joins TRBV10-2 to TRBJ2-7; 10 bases fit TRBD1. V lost 10 bases and J lost 4; bases outside the gene matches: 7. The germline V gene has CDR1 WSHSY and CDR2 SAAADI. The CDR3 sequence is 13 residues long. CDR3 nucleotides: TGCGCCACTAGGGACAGGGGAAATTACGAGCAGTACTTC. Its translation: CATRDRGNYEQYF.

The V call is TRBV2, the J call TRBJ2-7; D uncertain. Per germline, CDR1 SNHLY and CDR2 FYNNEI. The V gene lost 3 bases and the J gene lost 0 bases, with 9 bases spanning the gap. CDR3 size: 14 residues. The CDR3 protein is CASSEGRNSYEQYF. The CDR3 nucleotides read TGTGCCAGCAGTGAGGGCAGGAACTCCTACGAGCAGTACTTC.

A single count supports this clone. The chain is built from TRBV7-6 and TRBJ2-3; the match to TRBD2 covers 7 bases. Germline V gene lookup returns CDR1 SGHVS and CDR2 FNYEAQ. This CDR3 region has 17 residues. Germline trimming cut 1 base from V and 1 base from J; bases unmatched to any gene: 8. CDR3 sequence (DNA): TGTGCCAGCAGCTTAGGGGTTAGCGGGCTGGGCACAGATACGCAGTATTTT. Translating gives CASSLGVSGLGTDTQYF.

The rearrangement links TRBV4-3 to TRBJ1-4; 7 nucleotides align to TRBD1. Germline CDR1 LGHNA, CDR2 YSLEER. CDR3 length equals 16 residues. J lost 5 bases, V lost 0 bases, and 6 bases had no gene match. The CDR3 loop is CASSQDRDRGNEKLFF. CDR3 nucleotide sequence: TGCGCCAGCAGCCAAGATCGGGACAGAGGAAATGAAAAACTGTTTTTT.

The V and J genes are TRBV6-1 and TRBJ2-5, with D unclear. Germline V CDR1 and CDR2: MNHNS, SASEGT. V lost 2 bases, J lost 4 bases, and 5 bases lay in between. The CDR3 spans 12 residues. CDR3 DNA sequence: TGTGCCAGCAGTGAATTCTTAGAGACCCAGTACTTC. As protein: CASSEFLETQYF.

A note on this clone: The junction and the germline gene differ at one end; a read error may be behind it. V is TRBV6-6 and J is TRBJ2-5; no clear D. The tail of the sequence fits TRBJ2-7 better, so the J call may be wrong. The CDR3 contains 14 residues. CDR1 is MNHNY, CDR2 SVGAGI, per germline (reference sequence). CDR3 DNA sequence: TGTGCCAGCAGTTACAAGGGTACCTCCAACGAGCAGTACTTC. Protein: CASSYKGTSNEQYF.

The chain carries TRBV15 and TRBJ2-7; 12 bases are a match to TRBD2. The germline V gene has CDR1 LNHNV and CDR2 YYDKDF (reference sequence). The length of the CDR3 is 15 residues. The V and J ends lost 1 base and 4 bases, in that order; junction bases with no gene match: 2. CDR3 sequence (DNA): TGTGCCACCAGCAGAGTGACTAGCGGGAGTTACGAGCAGTACTTC. Amino acids: CATSRVTSGSYEQYF. Together with reference TRBV15 and TRBJ2-7, the CDR3 gives the full variable domain: DAMVIQNPRYQVTQFGKPVTLSCSQTLNHNVMYWYQQKSSQAPKLLFHYYDKDFNNEADTPDNFQSRRPNTSFCFLDIRSPGLGDTAMYLCATSRVTSGSYEQYFGPGTRLTVT.

The chain carries TRBV5-4 and TRBJ2-5, with 11 bases fitting TRBD2. From germline, CDR1 is SGHNT and CDR2 YYREEE (reference sequence). This CDR3 spans 17 amino acids. The V and J ends lost 3 bases and 4 bases, in that order; junction bases with no gene match: 11. The CDR3 spells CASSYFDSGTSGETQYF. CDR3 sequence (DNA): TGTGCCAGCAGCTATTTCGACTCCGGGACTAGCGGAGAGACCCAGTACTTC.

V usage is TRBV6-6 and J usage is TRBJ2-7; D remains ambiguous. Germline V gene data show CDR1 as MNHNY and CDR2 as SVGAGI (reference sequence). V lost 6 bases and J 4 bases, leaving 16 bases between the germline ends. This CDR3 spans 14 amino acids. The CDR3 nucleotides read TGTGCCAGCAGACCCTTAACAAGGGAATACGAGCAGTACTTC. Its protein is CASRPLTREYEQYF.

This chain uses TRBV5-6 with TRBJ2-7, with D uncertain. Germline assignment: CDR1 SGHDT and CDR2 YYEEEE. CDR3 length: 13 amino acids. V was clipped by 0 bases and J by 1 base, with 5 bases between them. The CDR3, as DNA: TGTGCCAGCAGCTTGGGGCAGTCCTACGAGCAGTACTTC. The encoded protein is CASSLGQSYEQYF.

The chain couples TRBV27 to TRBJ2-3; possible D gene TRBD1, 6 bases. The germline V gene has CDR1 MNHEY and CDR2 SMNVEV (reference sequence). Trimming cost V 3 bases and J 0 bases, with 10 bases left between them. The CDR3 is made up of 15 amino acids. In DNA form, the CDR3 reads TGTGCCAGCAGTTTGACAGGTTCTAGCACAGATACGCAGTATTTT. This encodes CASSLTGSSTDTQYF.